Described below is a single TCR beta chain sequence and its context. Its antigen is undetermined. This entry is derived from a study of blood T cells in healthy people across ages. PCR was performed a second time for 7 to 11 cycles using a sample-barcoded 5' primer and a J-beta primer mix. All cDNA molecules were each tagged by a template-switch adaptor with 12 random nucleotides. Sequencing recovered at least 2.5 million CDR3-containing paired-end reads from each sample. TCRdb called the 5' RACE reads again in MiXCR, with one record for every CDR3 protein. Counted here are around 1,500,000 distinct CDR3 sequences, 35% to 45% occurring once; the ten biggest clones make up 7.9%. Notes on the study in general: Roughly linear age-related decline in beta diversity appeared, significant by age approximately 41. Long-lived donors exceeded aged donors in naive CD4+ cells and diversity.

The TCR sequence derives from a woman under 30 in good health. The source material was blood.

The chain's CDR3 is CASTNGQKKNYYEQYF. CDR3 bases: TGTGCCAGCACTAACGGGCAGAAAAAAAATTACTACGAGCAGTACTTC. This chain links TRBV6-7 with TRBJ2-4; D remains unclear. TRBJ2-7 matches the DNA end more closely, so the J call is doubtful. Being an ORF, TRBV6-7 has a function that is uncertain. The CDR3 consists of 16 residues.